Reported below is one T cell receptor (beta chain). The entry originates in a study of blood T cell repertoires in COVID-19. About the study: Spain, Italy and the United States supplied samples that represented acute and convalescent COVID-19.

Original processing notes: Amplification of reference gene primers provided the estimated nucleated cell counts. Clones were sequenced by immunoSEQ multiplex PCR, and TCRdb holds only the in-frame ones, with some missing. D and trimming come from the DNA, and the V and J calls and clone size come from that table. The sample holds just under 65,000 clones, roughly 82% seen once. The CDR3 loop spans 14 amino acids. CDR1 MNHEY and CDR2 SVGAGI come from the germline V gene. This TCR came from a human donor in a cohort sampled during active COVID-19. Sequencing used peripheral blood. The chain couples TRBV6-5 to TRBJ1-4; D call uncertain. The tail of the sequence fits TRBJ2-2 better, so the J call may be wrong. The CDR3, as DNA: TGTGCCAGCAGCATCGGGTCGGCAACAAGGGAGCTGTTTTTT. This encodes CASSIGSATRELFF.